This T cell receptor beta chain was obtained from a study of cytomegalovirus exposure and HLA in healthy donors. Study observations and caveats: Usually a TCR sequence was rare, but some public TCRs were found in many donors.

This CDR3 is built from 15 residues. The V and J ends lost 4 bases and 4 bases, in that order; junction bases with no gene match: 7. Germline V lookup: CDR1 MGHRA, CDR2 YSYEKL. A remark on this clone: Its antigen is undetermined.

Both 60 Vbeta primers and 13 Jbeta primers went into the PCR. Profiling relied on immunoSEQ multiplex PCR, and the TCRdb table lists in-frame clones only, not all of them. The table records 150,000 to 200,000 clones, over 70% of them present only once. The rearrangement joins TRBV4-1 to TRBJ2-3, with 8 bases that match TRBD1. The sequence came from a woman aged 40 to 55 in good health and CMV-seropositive. The specimen sequenced was PBMCs. The CDR3 DNA follows: TGCGCCAGCAGCCGAGACCCGACAGGGGCAGATACGCAGTATTTT. Encoded protein: CASSRDPTGADTQYF.